The 29 T cell receptor beta chains below were found in one sample sequenced in a study of cytomegalovirus exposure and HLA in healthy donors. With 60 Vbeta and 13 Jbeta primers, the PCR was carried out. Method: immunoSEQ multiplex PCR; TCRdb's copy keeps in-frame clones and lacks some. Of approximately 120,000 clones listed, about 80% are singletons. The sample comprised PBMCs. The receptors were sampled from a woman in her 50s in good health and CMV-seropositive.

This chain uses TRBV7-9 with TRBJ2-2, with D perhaps matching TRBD2 (6 bases). This CDR3 is 17 amino acids long. Looked up from germline, CDR1 is SEHNR and CDR2 is FQNEAQ (reference sequence). V was cut by 0 bases and J by 1 base, with 12 bases left in between. CDR3: CASSLAAQRVNTGELFF. The CDR3 DNA sequence: TGTGCCAGCAGCTTAGCTGCTCAGCGGGTGAACACCGGGGAGCTGTTTTTT.

As regards this clone: One junction end disagrees with the germline gene, perhaps due to a read error. The CDR3 spells CASSLDYRGQDF. The CDR3 DNA reads TGTGCCAGCAGCTTAGACTACAGGGGGCAGGACTTC. The genes are TRBV11-3 and TRBJ2-7; 9 positions match TRBD1. The V gene's germline CDR1 is SGHNT and CDR2 YENEEA. The CDR3 has 12 residues.

The chain recombines TRBV5-1 with TRBJ1-5; possibly TRBD1 for D (6 bases). Trimming removed 0 bases at V and 3 bases at J, with 10 bases between. The CDR3 has 15 amino acids. CDR1 is SGHRS and CDR2 is YFSETQ in the germline V gene. The CDR3 region is CASSLAGHLNQPQHF. The CDR3 DNA is TGCGCCAGCAGCTTGGCGGGACATCTCAATCAGCCCCAGCATTTT.

This clone was observed a handful of times. CDR3 loop: CAIDRDYGYTF. The CDR3 nucleotides are TGTGCCATCGACAGGGACTATGGCTACACCTTC. The chain couples TRBV7-9 to TRBJ1-2, with 7 bases identical to TRBD1. V lost 10 bases and J lost 3; bases outside the gene matches: 2. Per germline, CDR1 SEHNR and CDR2 FQNEAQ (reference sequence). The CDR3 extends over 11 amino acids.

The genes are TRBV4-2 and TRBJ1-2, with TRBD1 matching over 8 bases. CDR1 and CDR2 (germline): LGHNA, YNFKEQ. J was trimmed by 8 bases and V by 3 bases; bases with no gene match: 11. The CDR3 consists of 15 residues. Here the CDR3 DNA reads TGTGCCAGCAGCCATGATCTGGGACAGGAGAAAGGCTACACCTTC. Translating it yields CASSHDLGQEKGYTF.

This chain connects TRBV7-3 to TRBJ1-1; D gene ambiguous. Germline lookup yields CDR1 SGHTA and CDR2 FQGTGA. The CDR3 is 15 amino acids. V was pared by 2 bases and J by 5 bases, with 15 bases between. The CDR3 reads CASSLDVRPGTEAFF. The CDR3 DNA is TGTGCCAGCAGCTTAGACGTACGGCCGGGGACTGAAGCTTTCTTT.

This clone showed up just a few times. The chain has TRBV6-6 and TRBJ1-3, with D hard to call. This CDR3 contains 16 residues. With 0 bases removed from V and 5 bases from J, the gap between germline ends came to 14 bases. CDR1 is MNHNY and CDR2 is SVGAGI in the germline V gene (reference sequence). The DNA of the CDR3 is TGTGCCAGCAGTTACTCTCCAGGAATACAGCGAAACACCATATATTTT. The encoded protein is CASSYSPGIQRNTIYF.

The CDR3 nucleotides are TGTGCCAGCAGTGAATACCGCCGCGGCGGAGCCACCCGGGAGACCCAGTACTTC. Its translation is CASSEYRRGGATRETQYF. The chain employs TRBV25-1 and TRBJ2-5; D is unclear. Deletions cut 0 bases from V and 5 bases from J, with 22 bases between. CDR1 is MGHDK and CDR2 is SYGVNS in the germline V gene. The length of the CDR3 is 18 residues.

The chain employs TRBV2 and TRBJ2-7, with 7 bases identical to TRBD2. In germline, CDR1 is SNHLY, CDR2 FYNNEI. V shed 5 bases and J 5 bases; nucleotides not matched to a gene: 3. The CDR3 has 12 amino acids. The CDR3 loop is CASSRGDHEQYF. The DNA for the CDR3 is TGTGCCAGCAGTCGGGGGGATCACGAGCAGTACTTC.

This chain links TRBV7-8 with TRBJ2-1, with D tentatively TRBD1 (6 bases). The CDR3 is 19 residues long. The ends were cut back, 5 bases at V and 5 bases at J, with 28 bases in the middle. Germline CDR1 reads SGHVS; CDR2 reads FQNEAQ. The CDR3 sequence: CASSPYRVLPGLTDNEQFF. The CDR3 DNA reads TGTGCCAGCAGCCCTTACAGGGTACTCCCCGGTCTGACGGACAATGAGCAGTTCTTC. The whole variable domain, remainder taken from reference TRBV7-8 and TRBJ2-1, is GAGVSQSPRYKVAKRGQDVALRCDPISGHVSLFWYQQALGQGPEFLTYFQNEAQLDKSGLPSDRFFAERPEGSVSTLKIQRTQQEDSAVYLCASSPYRVLPGLTDNEQFFGPGTRLTVL.

V usage is TRBV4-3 and J usage is TRBJ2-5; 7 positions agree with TRBD1. TRBJ2-7 matches the DNA end more closely, so the J call is doubtful. Germline CDR1 and CDR2: LGHNA and YSLEER. The CDR3 totals 15 residues. CDR3: CASSQGRQGAYEQYF. CDR3 nucleotides: TGCGCCAGCAGCCAAGGTAGGCAGGGGGCCTACGAGCAGTACTTC.

The chain is built from TRBV5-6 and TRBJ2-5; TRBD1 matches 11 bases. The J call could be wrong; TRBJ2-7 is a better fit for the DNA end. The CDR3 runs 13 residues. From germline, CDR1 is SGHDT and CDR2 YYEEEE. CDR3 residues: CASSRTGGDEQYF. CDR3 bases: TGTGCCAGCAGCCGGACAGGGGGCGACGAGCAGTACTTC.

V and J are TRBV7-2 and TRBJ1-2, with 8 bases aligning to TRBD1. Germline trimming cut 1 base from V and 5 bases from J; bases unmatched to any gene: 3. The CDR3 extends over 14 amino acids. The V gene's germline CDR1 is SGHTA and CDR2 FQGNSA. The CDR3 region has the DNA TGTGCCAGCAGCTTAGATCGGACAGGGTATGGCTACACCTTC. This gives the protein CASSLDRTGYGYTF.

This clone was seen once. This rearrangement joins TRBV27 to TRBJ2-7, with D maybe TRBD1 (5 bases). Germline V gives CDR1 MNHEY, CDR2 SMNVEV (reference sequence). This CDR3 has 13 residues. V lost 6 bases and J 10 bases, leaving 19 bases between the germline ends. Written as DNA, the CDR3 is TGTGCCAGCAGCCCCACAAAGGCCGGACAACAGTACTTC. This sequence encodes CASSPTKAGQQYF.

V and J are TRBV27 and TRBJ2-5; 7 positions agree with TRBD1. The CDR3 contains 14 residues. V gave up 5 bases and J gave up 4 bases; unmatched junction bases: 7. Germline V gene sequence: CDR1 MNHEY, CDR2 SMNVEV (reference sequence). Here the CDR3 DNA reads TGTGCCAGCAGTGCTACAGGGGCGAGAGAGACCCAGTACTTC. It yields the protein CASSATGARETQYF.

This rearrangement joins TRBV7-2 to TRBJ2-3; possibly TRBD2 for D (6 bases). V was shortened by 5 bases and J by 0 bases, with 12 bases between the two germline ends. The CDR3 totals 15 residues. Germline V CDR1 and CDR2: SGHTA, FQGNSA. CDR3 DNA: TGTGCCAGCAGCCGGGACTTCCTAAGCACAGATACGCAGTATTTT. Its protein product is CASSRDFLSTDTQYF.

The rearrangement joins TRBV15 to TRBJ1-1; D call uncertain. This CDR3 comprises 14 residues. Germline CDR1 reads LNHNV; CDR2 reads YYDKDF (reference sequence). Trimming took 1 base from V and 5 from J, leaving 11 bases between them. The CDR3, as DNA: TGTGCCACCAGCAGAGGAGGGTCCGGGACTGAAGCTTTCTTT. Amino acids: CATSRGGSGTEAFF.

The rearrangement uses TRBV2 and TRBJ2-3; 8 nucleotides match TRBD1. The CDR3 runs to 15 residues. J lost 2 bases, V lost 4 bases, and 5 bases had no gene match. In germline, CDR1 is SNHLY, CDR2 FYNNEI. CDR3 bases: TGTGCCAGCAGTGCACGGACAGGGACCACAGATACGCAGTATTTT. It specifies CASSARTGTTDTQYF.

The chain links TRBV9 to TRBJ2-2; 8 nucleotides agree with TRBD2. CDR3 length: 15 amino acids. The J segment lost 3 bases and the V segment lost 3 bases, leaving 4 bases of the junction unmatched. Germline loops: CDR1 SGDLS, CDR2 YYNGEE. CDR3 in amino acids: CASSESGSYTGELFF. The CDR3, as DNA: TGTGCCAGCAGCGAGAGCGGGAGCTACACCGGGGAGCTGTTTTTT.

The gene calls are TRBV6-5 and TRBJ1-1; tentatively, D is TRBD1 (5 bases). Per germline, CDR1 MNHEY and CDR2 SVGAGI. V gave up 6 bases and J gave up 0 bases, with 11 bases separating them. The CDR3 is 14 amino acids. In nucleotides, the CDR3 is TGTGCCAGCAGGCCGGCAGGGCTGAACACTGAAGCTTTCTTT. It yields the protein CASRPAGLNTEAFF.

The chain carries TRBV25-1 and TRBJ2-3; a weak D match, TRBD1 (5 bases). CDR1 and CDR2 (germline): MGHDK, SYGVNS. Trimming removed 2 bases at V and 5 bases at J, with 14 bases between. The CDR3 runs 15 residues. CDR3 sequence: CASSERPSGIDTQYF. DNA of the CDR3: TGTGCCAGCAGTGAAAGGCCTTCAGGGATAGATACGCAGTATTTT.

The rearrangement links TRBV15 to TRBJ2-7, with TRBD1 matching over 8 bases. This CDR3 comprises 15 residues. The V gene's germline CDR1 is LNHNV and CDR2 YYDKDF (reference sequence). Trimming at V came to 1 base and at J to 0 bases, leaving 2 bases not matched to a gene. The CDR3 spells CATSRVDRDSYEQYF. CDR3 coding DNA: TGTGCCACCAGCAGAGTGGACAGGGACTCCTACGAGCAGTACTTC.

The chain links TRBV7-2 to TRBJ1-1; D might be TRBD1 (6 bases). V was trimmed by 3 bases and J by 2 bases, leaving 10 bases between them. The length of the CDR3 is 14 residues. Germline CDR1 and CDR2: SGHTA and FQGNSA. As DNA, the CDR3 is TGTGCCAGCAGCTTGGACAGCACCAACACTGAAGCTTTCTTT. Translation gives CASSLDSTNTEAFF.

This chain links TRBV7-9 with TRBJ2-7; tentatively, D is TRBD1 (5 bases). Germline CDR1 and CDR2: SEHNR and FQNEAQ (reference sequence). The V end was cut by 5 bases, the J end by 3 bases, with 20 bases between. The CDR3 contains 16 residues. CDR3 amino acids: CASSRVGAEGRYEQYF. The CDR3 DNA sequence: TGTGCCAGCAGCCGAGTAGGGGCAGAAGGACGCTACGAGCAGTACTTC. Combining the CDR3 with reference TRBV7-9 and TRBJ2-7 gives the whole variable domain DTGVSQNPRHKITKRGQNVTFRCDPISEHNRLYWYRQTLGQGPEFLTYFQNEAQLEKSRLLSDRFSAERPKGSFSTLEIQRTEQGDSAMYLCASSRVGAEGRYEQYFGPGTRLTVT.

The chain recombines TRBV19 with TRBJ1-1; 12 bases are shared with TRBD1. V shed 5 bases and J 11 bases; nucleotides not matched to a gene: 12. CDR3 length: 15 amino acids. Germline assignment: CDR1 LNHDA and CDR2 SQIVND (reference sequence). CDR3 residues: CASSETGTGGPSAFF. The CDR3 DNA reads as TGTGCCAGTAGTGAAACCGGGACAGGGGGCCCGTCGGCTTTCTTT.

The chain joins TRBV10-3 to TRBJ2-3; D gene uncertain. This CDR3 comprises 13 residues. Germline CDR1 and CDR2: ENHRY and SYGVKD. Trimming removed 4 bases from V and 4 bases from J, with 9 bases in between. CDR3 in amino acids: CAISGRSPDTQYF. The CDR3 region has the DNA TGTGCCATCAGTGGCAGATCTCCAGATACGCAGTATTTT.

The V gene is TRBV18, the J gene TRBJ2-7; TRBD1 agrees at 8 bases. The CDR3 sequence is 15 residues long. V gave up 0 bases and J gave up 6 bases; unmatched junction bases: 7. Looked up from germline, CDR1 is KGHSH and CDR2 is LQKENI. This chain's CDR3 is CASSPPQDRASEQYF. As DNA, the CDR3 is TGTGCCAGCTCACCACCTCAGGACAGGGCGTCCGAGCAGTACTTC.

This clone was detected once. The V call is TRBV7-3, the J call TRBJ2-2; D call uncertain. Germline assignment: CDR1 SGHTA and CDR2 FQGTGA. V shed 5 bases and J shed 1 base, with 14 bases lying between them. This CDR3 has 16 residues. The CDR3 DNA follows: TGTGCCAGCAGCCCCCAGGCGCCACAGAACACCGGGGAGCTGTTTTTT. It is translated as CASSPQAPQNTGELFF.

The V gene is TRBV18, the J gene TRBJ1-1; 10 bases match TRBD1. The CDR3 loop spans 15 amino acids. The germline gives CDR1 KGHSH, CDR2 LQKENI. Unmatched junction bases numbered 2, after V lost 4 bases and J lost 0 bases. The CDR3 here is CASSLGTGVNTEAFF. CDR3 coding DNA: TGTGCCAGCTCACTTGGGACAGGGGTGAACACTGAAGCTTTCTTT. Together with reference TRBV18 and TRBJ1-1, the CDR3 gives the full variable domain: NAGVMQNPRHLVRRRGQEARLRCSPMKGHSHVYWYRQLPEEGLKFMVYLQKENIIDESGMPKERFSAEFPKEGPSILRIQQVVRGDSAAYFCASSLGTGVNTEAFFGQGTRLTVV.